Below, one TCR beta chain is given with its context. What it recognizes is unknown. Through template switching, UMIs that included a 6-nucleotide sample barcode were added. TCRdb reworked the 5' RACE reads into one entry per CDR3 protein, no DNA. In all, the sample yields 400,000 to 500,000 distinct CDR3 sequences. These data originate in a study of monozygotic twins with inflammatory bowel disease. General study findings and limits: Background noise in patient repertoires may stem from differing immunosuppressive treatments. Support for any single strong IBD-associated signal or clonotype was not found.

The germline V gene has CDR1 LNHDA and CDR2 SQIVND (reference sequence). This CDR3 has 15 amino acids. The chain combines TRBV19 with TRBJ2-1; with no DNA, the TCRdb D assignment of TRBD2 cannot be verified. What was sequenced was blood. The receptor's source is a human donor with ulcerative colitis or Crohn's disease, or a healthy co-twin of an affected twin (not recorded which). The CDR3 loop is CASSMGYGTHNEQFF.